This record concerns one T cell receptor beta chain sequence. The antigen remains unidentified. This specimen belongs to a study of blood T cells in healthy people across ages. Combining a sample-barcoded 5' primer with a J-beta primer mix, a second PCR ran for roughly 7 to 12 cycles. Researchers report that a template-switch adaptor with 12 random nucleotides tagged each cDNA molecule. Via MiXCR, TCRdb re-called the 5' RACE reads, giving one row per CDR3 protein. The repertoire has about 680,000 distinct CDR3 sequences, roughly 50% of them found once; the top ten carry around a third. Study outcomes and limitations: The recorded TCR beta diversity per million T cells decreased in a roughly linear manner with age.

Isolated per sample were at least 6.5 million PBMCs. Germline V gene data show CDR1 as DFQATT and CDR2 as SNEGSKA (reference sequence). This CDR3 contains 12 residues. The clonotype was recovered from a woman in her sixties or seventies in good health. Sequencing input: blood. The chain uses TRBV20-1 and TRBJ2-7; D is uncertain. The J call may be mistaken, given a closer DNA end match to TRBJ2-5. This CDR3 is CSASRSSETQYF. For the CDR3, the DNA is TGCAGTGCTAGTAGGAGTTCCGAGACCCAGTACTTC.